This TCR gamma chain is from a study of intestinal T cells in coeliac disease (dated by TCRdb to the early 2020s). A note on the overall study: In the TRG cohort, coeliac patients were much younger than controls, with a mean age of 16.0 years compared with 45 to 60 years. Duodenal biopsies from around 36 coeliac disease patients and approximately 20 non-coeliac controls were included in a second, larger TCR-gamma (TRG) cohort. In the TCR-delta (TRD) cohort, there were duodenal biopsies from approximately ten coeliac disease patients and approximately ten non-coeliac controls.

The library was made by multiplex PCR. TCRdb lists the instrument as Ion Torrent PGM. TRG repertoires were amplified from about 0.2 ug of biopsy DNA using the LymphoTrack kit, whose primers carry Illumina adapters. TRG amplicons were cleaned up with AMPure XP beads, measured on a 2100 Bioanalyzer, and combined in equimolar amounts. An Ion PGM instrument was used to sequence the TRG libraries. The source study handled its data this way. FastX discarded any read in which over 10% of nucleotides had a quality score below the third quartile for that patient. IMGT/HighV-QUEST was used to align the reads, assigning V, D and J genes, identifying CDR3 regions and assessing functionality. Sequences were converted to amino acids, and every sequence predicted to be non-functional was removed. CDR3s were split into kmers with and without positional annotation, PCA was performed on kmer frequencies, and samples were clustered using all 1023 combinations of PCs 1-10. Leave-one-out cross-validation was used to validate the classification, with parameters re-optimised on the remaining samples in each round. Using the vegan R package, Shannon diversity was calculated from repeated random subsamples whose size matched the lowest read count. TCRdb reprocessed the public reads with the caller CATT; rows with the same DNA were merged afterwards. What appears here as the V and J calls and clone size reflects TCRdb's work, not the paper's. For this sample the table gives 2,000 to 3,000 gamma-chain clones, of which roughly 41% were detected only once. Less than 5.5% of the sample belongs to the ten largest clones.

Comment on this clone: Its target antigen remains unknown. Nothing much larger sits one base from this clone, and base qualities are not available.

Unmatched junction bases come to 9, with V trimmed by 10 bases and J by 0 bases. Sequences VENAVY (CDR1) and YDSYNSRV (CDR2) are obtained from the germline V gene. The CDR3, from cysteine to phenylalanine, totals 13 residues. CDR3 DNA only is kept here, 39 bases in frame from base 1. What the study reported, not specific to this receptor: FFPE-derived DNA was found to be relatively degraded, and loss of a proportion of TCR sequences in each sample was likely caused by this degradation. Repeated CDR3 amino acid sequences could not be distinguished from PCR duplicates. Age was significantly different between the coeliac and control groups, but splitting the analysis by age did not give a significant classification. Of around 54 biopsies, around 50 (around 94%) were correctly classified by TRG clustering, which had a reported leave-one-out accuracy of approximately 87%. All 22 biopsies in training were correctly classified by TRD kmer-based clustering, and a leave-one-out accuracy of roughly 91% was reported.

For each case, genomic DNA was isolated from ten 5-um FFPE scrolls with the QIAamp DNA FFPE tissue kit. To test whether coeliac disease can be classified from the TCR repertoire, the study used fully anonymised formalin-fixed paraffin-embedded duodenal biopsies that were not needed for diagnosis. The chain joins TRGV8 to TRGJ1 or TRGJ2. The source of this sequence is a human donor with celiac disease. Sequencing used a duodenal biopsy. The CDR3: CATGPGNYYKKLF. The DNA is TGTGCCACTGGTCCAGGGAATTATTATAAGAAACTCTTT.